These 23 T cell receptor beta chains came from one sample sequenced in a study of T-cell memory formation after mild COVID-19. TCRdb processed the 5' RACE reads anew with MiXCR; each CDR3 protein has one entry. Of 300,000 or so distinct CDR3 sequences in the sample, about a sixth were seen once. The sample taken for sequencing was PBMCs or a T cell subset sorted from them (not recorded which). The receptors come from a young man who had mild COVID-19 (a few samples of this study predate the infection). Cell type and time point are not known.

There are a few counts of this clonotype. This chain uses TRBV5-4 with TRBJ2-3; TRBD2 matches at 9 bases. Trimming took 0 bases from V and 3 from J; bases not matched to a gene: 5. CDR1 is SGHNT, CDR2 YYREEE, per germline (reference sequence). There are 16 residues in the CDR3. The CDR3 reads CASSLGLAGPTDTQYF. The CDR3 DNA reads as TGTGCCAGCAGCTTGGGGCTAGCGGGACCAACAGATACGCAGTATTTT.

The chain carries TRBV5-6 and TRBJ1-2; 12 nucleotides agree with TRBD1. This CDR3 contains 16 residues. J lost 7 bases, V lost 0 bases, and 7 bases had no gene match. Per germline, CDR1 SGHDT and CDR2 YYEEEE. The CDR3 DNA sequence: TGTGCCAGCAGCTTGGAGGGGACAGGGGGCTTAAGTGGCTACACCTTC. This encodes CASSLEGTGGLSGYTF.

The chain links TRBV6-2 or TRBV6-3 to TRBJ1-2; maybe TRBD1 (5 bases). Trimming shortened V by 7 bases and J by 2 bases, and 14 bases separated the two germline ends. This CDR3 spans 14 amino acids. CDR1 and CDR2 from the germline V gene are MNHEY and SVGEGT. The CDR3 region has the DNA TGTGCCAGCACGTGGGGACGGACGAACTATGGCTACACCTTC. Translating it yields CASTWGRTNYGYTF.

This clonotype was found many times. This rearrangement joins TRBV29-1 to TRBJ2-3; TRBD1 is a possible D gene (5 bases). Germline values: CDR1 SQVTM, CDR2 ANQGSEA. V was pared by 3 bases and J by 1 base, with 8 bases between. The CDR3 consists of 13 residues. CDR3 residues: CSVDLGRTDTQYF. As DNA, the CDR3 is TGCAGCGTTGATCTGGGGCGCACAGATACGCAGTATTTT.

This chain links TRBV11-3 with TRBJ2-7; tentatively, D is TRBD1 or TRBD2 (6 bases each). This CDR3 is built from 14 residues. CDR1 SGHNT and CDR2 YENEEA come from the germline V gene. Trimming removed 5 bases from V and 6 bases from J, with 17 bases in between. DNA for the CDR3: TGTGCCAGCAGCGAGGGGGGCAGTCCGCGCGAGCAGTACTTC. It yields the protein CASSEGGSPREQYF.

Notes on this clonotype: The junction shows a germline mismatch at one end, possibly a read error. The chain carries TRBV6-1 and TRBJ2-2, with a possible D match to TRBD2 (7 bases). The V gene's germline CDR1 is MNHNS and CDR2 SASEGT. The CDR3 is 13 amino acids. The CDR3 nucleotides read TGTGCCAGCAGAGAAGGGGGGGCCGGGGAGCTGTTTTTT. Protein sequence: CASREGGAGELFF.

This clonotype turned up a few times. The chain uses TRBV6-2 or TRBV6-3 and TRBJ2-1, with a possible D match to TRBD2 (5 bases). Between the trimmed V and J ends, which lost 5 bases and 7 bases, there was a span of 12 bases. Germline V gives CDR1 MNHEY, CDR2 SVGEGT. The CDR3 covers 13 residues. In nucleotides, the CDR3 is TGTGCCAGCAGTCTCTGGACGGGAAATGAGCAGTTCTTC. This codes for CASSLWTGNEQFF.

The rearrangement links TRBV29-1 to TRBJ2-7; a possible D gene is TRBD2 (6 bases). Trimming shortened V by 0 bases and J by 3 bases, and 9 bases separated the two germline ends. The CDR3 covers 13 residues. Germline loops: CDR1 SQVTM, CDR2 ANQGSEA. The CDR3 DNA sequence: TGCAGCGTTGAAGAGCGGGGCCACTACGAGCAGTACTTC. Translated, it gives CSVEERGHYEQYF.

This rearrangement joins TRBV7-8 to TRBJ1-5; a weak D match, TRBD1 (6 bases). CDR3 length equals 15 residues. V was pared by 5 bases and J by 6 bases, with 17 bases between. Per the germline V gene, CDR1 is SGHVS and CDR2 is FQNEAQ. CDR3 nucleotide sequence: TGTGCCAGCAGCCCCAGGCCAGGGGATGGTCAGCCCCAGCATTTT. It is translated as CASSPRPGDGQPQHF.

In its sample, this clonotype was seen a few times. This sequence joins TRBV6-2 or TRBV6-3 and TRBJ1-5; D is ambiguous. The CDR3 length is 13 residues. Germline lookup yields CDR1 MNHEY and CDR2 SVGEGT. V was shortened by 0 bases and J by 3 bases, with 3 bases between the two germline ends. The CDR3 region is CASSYSDNQPQHF. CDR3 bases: TGTGCCAGCAGTTACTCGGACAATCAGCCCCAGCATTTT.

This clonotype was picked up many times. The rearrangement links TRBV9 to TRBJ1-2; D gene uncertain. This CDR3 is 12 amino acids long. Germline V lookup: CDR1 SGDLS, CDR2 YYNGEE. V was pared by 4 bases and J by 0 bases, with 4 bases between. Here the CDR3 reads CASSPANYGYTF. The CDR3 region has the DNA TGTGCCAGCAGCCCGGCTAACTATGGCTACACCTTC.

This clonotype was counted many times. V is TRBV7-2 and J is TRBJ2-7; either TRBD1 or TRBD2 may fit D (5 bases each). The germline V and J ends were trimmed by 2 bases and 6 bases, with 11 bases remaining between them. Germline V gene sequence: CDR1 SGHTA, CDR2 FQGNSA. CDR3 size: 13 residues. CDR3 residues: CASSLRRGGEQYV. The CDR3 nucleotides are TGTGCCAGCAGCTTACGTCGTGGGGGCGAGCAGTACGTC.

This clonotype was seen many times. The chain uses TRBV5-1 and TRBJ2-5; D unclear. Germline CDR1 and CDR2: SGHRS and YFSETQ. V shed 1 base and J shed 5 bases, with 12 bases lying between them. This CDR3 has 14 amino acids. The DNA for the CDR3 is TGCGCCAGCAGCTTGTTACCAGGCGGCGAGACCCAGTACTTC. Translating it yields CASSLLPGGETQYF.

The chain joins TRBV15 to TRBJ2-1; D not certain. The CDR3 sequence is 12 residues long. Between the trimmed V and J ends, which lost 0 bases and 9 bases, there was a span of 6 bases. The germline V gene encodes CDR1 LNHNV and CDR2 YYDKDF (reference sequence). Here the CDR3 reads CATSRENGEQFF. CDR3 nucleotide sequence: TGTGCCACCAGCAGAGAGAATGGTGAGCAGTTCTTC. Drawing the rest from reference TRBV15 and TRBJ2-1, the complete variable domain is DAMVIQNPRYQVTQFGKPVTLSCSQTLNHNVMYWYQQKSSQAPKLLFHYYDKDFNNEADTPDNFQSRRPNTSFCFLDIRSPGLGDTAMYLCATSRENGEQFFGPGTRLTVL.

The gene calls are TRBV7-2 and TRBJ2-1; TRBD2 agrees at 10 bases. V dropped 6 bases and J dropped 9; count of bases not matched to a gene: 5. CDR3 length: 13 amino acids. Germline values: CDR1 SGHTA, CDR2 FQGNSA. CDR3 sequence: CASRLGLASEQFF. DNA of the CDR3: TGTGCCAGCAGACTGGGACTAGCGAGTGAGCAGTTCTTC.

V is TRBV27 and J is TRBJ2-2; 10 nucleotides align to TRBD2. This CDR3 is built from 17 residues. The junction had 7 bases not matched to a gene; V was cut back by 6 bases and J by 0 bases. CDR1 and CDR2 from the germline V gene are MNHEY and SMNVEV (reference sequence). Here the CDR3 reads CASRRLAGAPNTGELFF. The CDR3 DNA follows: TGTGCCAGCAGAAGGCTAGCGGGGGCGCCGAACACCGGGGAGCTGTTTTTT.

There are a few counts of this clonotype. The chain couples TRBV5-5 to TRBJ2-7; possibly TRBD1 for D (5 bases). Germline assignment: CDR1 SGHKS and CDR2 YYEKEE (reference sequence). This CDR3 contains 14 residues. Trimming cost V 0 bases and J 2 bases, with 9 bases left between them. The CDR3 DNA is TGTGCCAGCAGCTTGGTCGGCAGGGCCTACGAGCAGTACGTC. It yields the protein CASSLVGRAYEQYV.

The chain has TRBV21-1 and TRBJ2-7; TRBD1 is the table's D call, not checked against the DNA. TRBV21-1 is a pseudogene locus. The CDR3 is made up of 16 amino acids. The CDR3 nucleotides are TGTGCCAGCAGCACCCCGGGACAGGGGGTCCTCTACGAGCAGTACGTC. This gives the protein CASSTPGQGVLYEQYV.

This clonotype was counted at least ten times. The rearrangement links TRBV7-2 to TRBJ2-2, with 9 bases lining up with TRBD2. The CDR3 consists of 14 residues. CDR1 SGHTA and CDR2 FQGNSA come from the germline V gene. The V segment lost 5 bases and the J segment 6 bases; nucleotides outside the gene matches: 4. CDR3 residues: CASSAGLASGELFF. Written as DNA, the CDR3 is TGTGCCAGCAGCGCGGGACTAGCCTCCGGGGAGCTGTTTTTT.

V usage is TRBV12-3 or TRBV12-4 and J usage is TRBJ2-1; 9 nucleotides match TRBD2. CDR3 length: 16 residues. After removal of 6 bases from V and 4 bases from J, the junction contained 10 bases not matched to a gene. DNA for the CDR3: TGTGCCAGCAGCACCCTTAGCGGGGGCCCATACAATGAGCAGTTCTTC. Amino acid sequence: CASSTLSGGPYNEQFF.

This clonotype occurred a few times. The CDR3 here is CASSFTEQNIQYF. The DNA for the CDR3 is TGTGCCAGCAGTTTTACAGAGCAAAACATTCAGTACTTC. The chain joins TRBV12-3 or TRBV12-4 to TRBJ2-4; D not certain. CDR3 size: 13 residues. V lost 3 bases and J lost 5, with 8 bases in between.

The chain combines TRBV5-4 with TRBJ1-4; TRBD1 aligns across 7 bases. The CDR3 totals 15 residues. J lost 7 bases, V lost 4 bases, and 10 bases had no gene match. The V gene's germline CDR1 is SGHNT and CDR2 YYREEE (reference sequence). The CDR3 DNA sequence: TGTGCCAGCAGCACCCAGGGGGGGCTTCTTGAAAAACTGTTTTTT. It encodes CASSTQGGLLEKLFF.

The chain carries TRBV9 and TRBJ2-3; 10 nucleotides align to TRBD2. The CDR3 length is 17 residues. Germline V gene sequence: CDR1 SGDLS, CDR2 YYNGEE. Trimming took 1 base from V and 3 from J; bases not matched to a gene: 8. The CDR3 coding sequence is TGTGCCAGCAGCGTAACTTCTAGCGGGGGACTTACAGATACGCAGTATTTT. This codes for CASSVTSSGGLTDTQYF.